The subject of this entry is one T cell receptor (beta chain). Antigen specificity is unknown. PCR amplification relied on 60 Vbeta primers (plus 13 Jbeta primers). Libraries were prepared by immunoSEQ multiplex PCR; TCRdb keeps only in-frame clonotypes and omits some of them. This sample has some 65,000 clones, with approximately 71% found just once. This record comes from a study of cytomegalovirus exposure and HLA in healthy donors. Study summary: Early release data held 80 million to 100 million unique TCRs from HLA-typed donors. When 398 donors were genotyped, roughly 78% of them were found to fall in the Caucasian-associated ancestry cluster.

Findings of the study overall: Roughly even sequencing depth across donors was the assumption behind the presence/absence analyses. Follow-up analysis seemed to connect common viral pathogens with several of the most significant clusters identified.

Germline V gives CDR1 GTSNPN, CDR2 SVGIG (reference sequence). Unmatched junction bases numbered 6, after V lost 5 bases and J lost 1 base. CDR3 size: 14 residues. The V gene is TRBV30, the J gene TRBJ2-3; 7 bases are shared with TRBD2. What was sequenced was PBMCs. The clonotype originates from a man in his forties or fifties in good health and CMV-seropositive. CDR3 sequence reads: CAWLKRGRTDTQYF. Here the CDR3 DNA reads TGTGCCTGGCTGAAGCGGGGCCGCACAGATACGCAGTATTTT.